This TCR beta chain came from a study of T cell responses to AZD1222 COVID-19 vaccine. Profiling relied on immunoSEQ multiplex PCR, and the TCRdb table lists in-frame clones only, not all of them. Of 120,000 to 150,000 clones listed, 85% to 95% are singletons. In its sample, this clone was seen a few times. The CDR3 has 14 residues. Germline-derived CDR1 and CDR2 are MGHRA and YSYEKL. Trimming took 1 base from V and 6 from J, leaving 12 bases between them. J is TRBJ2-5 and V is TRBV4-1; TRBD1 is a possible D gene (5 bases). The input for sequencing was peripheral blood, taken on day 0 of AZD1222 vaccination. The sequence derives from an adult in good health. This CDR3 is CASSQVGVGKTQYF. The CDR3 nucleotides are TGCGCCAGCAGCCAAGTAGGGGTTGGGAAGACCCAGTACTTC.